The clone carrying this T cell receptor beta chain occurred a few times. What it recognizes is unknown. TCRdb re-called the RT-PCR reads through MiXCR, storing one row per CDR3 protein. The repertoire consists of over 150,000 distinct CDR3 sequences, with 9.5% to 12% occurring once and the leading ten covering about a third. The sample originates from a study of response to subunit inactivated influenza vaccine. Looked up from germline, CDR1 is MGHRA and CDR2 is YSYEKL. Between the trimmed V and J ends, which lost 1 base and 3 bases, there was a span of 7 bases. The CDR3 sequence is 13 residues long. Notes on the study in general: There was a suggestion from the authors that each seasonal influenza vaccination recruits few new T cells.

This specimen was CD8+ T cells sorted from PBMCs, taken roughly 24 months after vaccination. The sequence came from a man aged 45 to 70 who received an inactivated influenza vaccine. The rearrangement links TRBV4-1 to TRBJ2-7; unclear D gene. The DNA of the CDR3 is TGCGCCAGCAGCCAAGCGCTTTTCTACGAGCAGTACTTC. Translating it yields CASSQALFYEQYF.